This TCR beta chain stems from a study of T cell clonotyping in hematopoietic cell transplantation. Points from the study as a whole: At the given depth, recipient repertoires were over 95% de novo clonotypes. Pathologically expanded recipient clonotypes increased progressively from day 30 to day 180 as diversity fell. Cells were unsorted, so CD4 and CD8 contributions were not separated. Graft donor and pretransplant recipient Inverse Simpson Index values predicted broader posttransplant TCR diversity.

Deletions cut 5 bases from V and 0 bases from J, with 17 bases between. Germline loops: CDR1 SSHAT, CDR2 FNYEAQ (reference sequence). CDR3 length: 16 amino acids. This clone was observed a single time. Antigen specificity is unknown. Data came from immunoSEQ multiplex PCR; TCRdb stores just in-frame clones and leaves some out. The data contain 60,000 to 75,000 clones, 85% to 95% of them singletons. The chain recombines TRBV7-7 with TRBJ2-7; D is tentatively TRBD1 or TRBD2 (5 bases each). The sequencing sample was made of peripheral blood mononuclear cells. The sequence was obtained from a man aged 50 or older in good health. Some clones in this sample may be carry-over from other donors' samples. This CDR3 is CASSPNSGLSSYEQYF. The CDR3 coding sequence is TGTGCCAGCAGCCCCAACTCGGGGCTAAGCTCCTACGAGCAGTACTTC.